Below are 22 T cell receptor beta chains sequenced from a single sample in a study of blood T cells in healthy people across ages. The second PCR ran roughly 6 to 11 cycles with a sample-barcoded 5' primer and J-beta primers. One entry per CDR3 protein results from TCRdb running MiXCR on the 5' RACE reads. The table includes 1.5 million to 2 million distinct CDR3 sequences, 28% detected once. What was sequenced was blood. Receptor source: a woman in her twenties or thirties in good health.

This clonotype has a handful of counts. The chain employs TRBV20-1 and TRBJ2-4; D remains unclear. V was trimmed by 0 bases and J by 0 bases, leaving 6 bases between them. The germline V gene has CDR1 DFQATT and CDR2 SNEGSKA (reference sequence). This CDR3 has 14 residues. CDR3 bases: TGCAGTGCTAGAGAGGACCCAGCCAAAAACATTCAGTACTTC. Translated, it gives CSAREDPAKNIQYF.

This clonotype was found many times. The rearrangement joins TRBV18 to TRBJ2-5; the D gene is possibly TRBD1 (6 bases). The CDR3 runs 17 residues. The germline V gene encodes CDR1 KGHSH and CDR2 LQKENI. The germline V and J ends were trimmed by 1 base and 5 bases, with 20 bases remaining between them. CDR3 nucleotide sequence: TGTGCCAGCTCACCACTCGGCACCACCAGGGGAAGGGAGACCCAGTACTTC. It specifies CASSPLGTTRGRETQYF.

The table lists this clonotype with a few counts. V usage is TRBV18 and J usage is TRBJ2-3; no clear D gene. The germline gives CDR1 KGHSH, CDR2 LQKENI. This CDR3 region has 13 residues. V was trimmed by 11 bases and J by 0 bases, leaving 12 bases between them. CDR3 sequence reads: CAASRGSTDTQYF. The CDR3 DNA sequence: TGTGCCGCCTCCCGCGGAAGCACAGATACGCAGTATTTT.

The chain couples TRBV13 to TRBJ1-1, with a weak D call TRBD1 (5 bases). Trimming removed 5 bases at V and 2 bases at J, with 12 bases between. Looked up from germline, CDR1 is PRHDT and CDR2 is FYEKMQ (reference sequence). The CDR3 has 14 residues. CDR3 sequence (DNA): TGTGCCAGCAGCCCTGAGGGGCCCAACACTGAAGCTTTCTTT. It specifies CASSPEGPNTEAFF.

The rearrangement links TRBV20-1 to TRBJ2-5; TRBD2 agrees at 7 bases. There are 17 residues in the CDR3. Trimming took 6 bases from V and 2 from J; bases not matched to a gene: 18. Germline CDR1 is DFQATT and CDR2 is SNEGSKA (reference sequence). CDR3 DNA: TGCAGTGCCCTCAACTCCCGGAGTCTAGCGGCGCAAGAGACCCAGTACTTC. Translated, it gives CSALNSRSLAAQETQYF.

A note on this clonotype: It may be a read error: a sequence one base away is much more abundant. The chain is built from TRBV7-2 and TRBJ2-1; no clear D. V lost 0 bases to trimming and J lost 6 bases, with 6 bases between them. Germline CDR1 is SGHTA and CDR2 is FQGNSA. The CDR3 runs 13 residues. The CDR3 is CASSLAEFNEQFF. CDR3 bases: TGTGCCAGCAGCTTAGCGGAGTTCAATGAGCAGTTCTTC.

This rearrangement joins TRBV20-1 to TRBJ2-7; D not certain. Germline V lookup: CDR1 DFQATT, CDR2 SNEGSKA (reference sequence). The CDR3 runs to 13 residues. Trimming removed 0 bases at V and 1 base at J, with 7 bases between. The CDR3 sequence: CSAREVLSYEQYF. CDR3 coding DNA: TGCAGTGCTAGAGAAGTTCTTTCCTACGAGCAGTACTTC.

Only a few counts were recorded for this clonotype. This chain connects TRBV6-5 to TRBJ1-6, with TRBD1 as a possible D gene (5 bases). This CDR3 is 13 amino acids long. Germline assignment: CDR1 MNHEY and CDR2 SVGAGI. Trimming took 2 bases from V and 11 from J, leaving 10 bases between them. As DNA, the CDR3 is TGTGCCAGCAGTTACCAGGGTTCGGCACCCCTCCACTTT. As protein: CASSYQGSAPLHF.

J is TRBJ1-1 and V is TRBV14, with D unclear. This CDR3 contains 16 residues. Germline V gene sequence: CDR1 SGHDN, CDR2 FVKESK. V shed 0 bases and J shed 4 bases, with 15 bases lying between them. CDR3 protein: CASSQDFYDKITEAFF. For the CDR3, the DNA is TGTGCCAGCAGCCAAGATTTTTACGACAAAATCACTGAAGCTTTCTTT.

This clonotype turned up a few times. The chain employs TRBV29-1 and TRBJ2-4; 7 bases are a match to TRBD2. J was trimmed by 15 bases and V by 2 bases; bases with no gene match: 7. CDR1 and CDR2 from the germline V gene are SQVTM and ANQGSEA. This CDR3 region has 11 residues. The CDR3 coding sequence is TGCAGCGTTGAACAGGGAGGGACTCTGTACTTC. It yields the protein CSVEQGGTLYF.

The chain carries TRBV20-1 and TRBJ2-1, with D maybe TRBD2 (6 bases). The J call is in doubt because the DNA end fits TRBJ2-7 better. This CDR3 is built from 14 residues. CDR1 and CDR2 from the germline V gene are DFQATT and SNEGSKA (reference sequence). The CDR3 reads CSARRGLSYNEQYF. CDR3 coding DNA: TGCAGTGCTAGGCGGGGCCTCTCCTACAATGAGCAGTACTTC.

This clonotype was picked up a small number of times. The rearrangement joins TRBV29-1 to TRBJ1-2; tentatively, D is TRBD1 (5 bases). Germline assignment: CDR1 SQVTM and CDR2 ANQGSEA. Trimming took off 6 bases at V and 2 bases at J, with 10 bases between the two ends. The CDR3 totals 12 residues. CDR3 bases: TGCAGCGTAAGGGGCCAGAACTATGGCTACACCTTC. It codes for CSVRGQNYGYTF.

This clonotype was recorded a few times. The J gene is TRBJ1-2, the V gene TRBV6-5; 10 positions match TRBD1. The V gene end was trimmed by 2 bases and the J gene end by 4 bases; junction bases not matched to a gene: 7. CDR3 size: 16 residues. Germline-derived CDR1 and CDR2 are MNHEY and SVGAGI. DNA for the CDR3: TGTGCCAGCAGTTACCAAGACAGGGGGCAAGGCTATGGCTACACCTTC. Protein product: CASSYQDRGQGYGYTF.

This clonotype was counted between two and nine times. This rearrangement joins TRBV5-1 to TRBJ2-3; no reliable D call. The germline gives CDR1 SGHRS, CDR2 YFSETQ. The ends were cut back, 0 bases at V and 0 bases at J, with 8 bases in the middle. CDR3 length: 15 residues. The CDR3 sequence is CASSLATTSTDTQYF. The CDR3 nucleotides read TGCGCCAGCAGCTTGGCGACAACTAGCACAGATACGCAGTATTTT. Full variable domain (missing parts from reference TRBV5-1 and TRBJ2-3): KAGVTQTPRYLIKTRGQQVTLSCSPISGHRSVSWYQQTPGQGLQFLFEYFSETQRNKGNFPGRFSGRQFSNSRSEMNVSTLELGDSALYLCASSLATTSTDTQYFGPGTRLTVL.

This rearrangement joins TRBV29-1 to TRBJ2-7; either TRBD1 or TRBD2 may supply D (5 bases each). The germline V gene encodes CDR1 SQVTM and CDR2 ANQGSEA. Trimming cost V 7 bases and J 3 bases, with 16 bases left between them. CDR3 length equals 13 residues. The CDR3 loop reads CSARDVSFYEQYF. CDR3 sequence (DNA): TGCAGCGCCCGGGACGTTTCTTTCTACGAGCAGTACTTC.

V and J are TRBV7-6 and TRBJ1-6; D ambiguous. This CDR3 comprises 16 residues. V shed 5 bases and J shed 5 bases, with 16 bases lying between them. Germline V lookup: CDR1 SGHVS, CDR2 FNYEAQ. CDR3 residues: CASSPNPAINNSPLHF. The CDR3 DNA follows: TGTGCCAGCAGCCCGAATCCTGCTATCAATAATTCACCCCTCCACTTT.

This chain joins TRBV9 and TRBJ2-2; D gene ambiguous. CDR1 and CDR2 from the germline V gene are SGDLS and YYNGEE. Trimming stripped 4 bases from V and 4 bases from J, with 17 bases between. This CDR3 has 16 residues. CDR3 DNA sequence: TGTGCCAGCAGCTTACCGGGCCTAACGGGCACCGGGGAGCTGTTTTTT. It encodes CASSLPGLTGTGELFF.

The chain joins TRBV7-9 to TRBJ2-7, with 7 bases fitting TRBD2. Losses at the gene ends were 0 bases for V and 0 bases for J; bases not matched to a gene: 8. CDR1 and CDR2 from the germline V gene are SEHNR and FQNEAQ (reference sequence). The length of the CDR3 is 17 residues. The CDR3 DNA sequence: TGTGCCAGCAGCTTAGCGCTGGGGGGGAGCGGCTCCTACGAGCAGTACTTC. The encoded protein is CASSLALGGSGSYEQYF.

This clonotype was recorded a few times. The chain uses TRBV5-8 and TRBJ2-5; D unresolved. V was shortened by 1 base and J by 5 bases, with 12 bases between the two germline ends. This CDR3 contains 14 residues. Germline V gene lookup returns CDR1 SGHTS and CDR2 YDEGEE. This chain's CDR3 is CASSLLAGSETQYF. The CDR3 bases are TGTGCCAGCAGCTTGTTGGCTGGTAGCGAGACCCAGTACTTC.

This clonotype was seen ten or more times. This CDR3 reads CALARAGAKNIQYF. CDR3 nucleotides: TGTGCCCTGGCTAGGGCTGGGGCCAAAAACATTCAGTACTTC. This sequence joins TRBV7-6 and TRBJ2-4; D gene ambiguous. The CDR3 contains 14 residues. V lost 11 bases and J lost 1, with 15 bases in between. Per germline, CDR1 SGHVS and CDR2 FNYEAQ.

This clonotype was observed a handful of times. The chain carries TRBV18 and TRBJ2-5; TRBD2 matches 8 bases. This CDR3 is 14 amino acids long. Germline assignment: CDR1 KGHSH and CDR2 LQKENI. V lost 8 bases, J lost 4 bases, and 9 bases stayed unmatched. The CDR3 reads CASLRTSTAETQYF. The CDR3 DNA follows: TGTGCCAGCCTTCGGACTAGCACGGCAGAGACCCAGTACTTC.

This clonotype was recorded a few times. This rearrangement joins TRBV20-1 to TRBJ2-3; 10 nucleotides agree with TRBD2. Trimming removed 1 base from V and 4 bases from J; junction bases left unmatched: 8. The CDR3 length is 16 residues. Germline V gene data show CDR1 as DFQATT and CDR2 as SNEGSKA (reference sequence). The CDR3 here is CSARGPRSGRADTQYF. The CDR3, as DNA: TGCAGTGCTAGAGGGCCAAGGAGCGGGAGGGCAGATACGCAGTATTTT.